The source of this T cell receptor beta chain is a study of blood T cell repertoires in COVID-19. Libraries were prepared by immunoSEQ multiplex PCR; TCRdb keeps only in-frame clonotypes and omits some of them. The sample includes about 160,000 clones, 80% to 90% of them seen just once. Per germline, CDR1 SGHRS and CDR2 YFSETQ. Trimming cost V 3 bases and J 1 base; bases outside gene matches: 8. CDR3 length: 16 residues. This receptor was identified in a man aged 55 to 70 with acute or convalescent COVID-19. The sequencing input was peripheral blood. This chain connects TRBV5-1 to TRBJ1-2; 8 nucleotides agree with TRBD1. The CDR3 nucleotides are TGCGCCAGCAGCTCGACAGGGGAAGGAGGTAACTATGGCTACACCTTC. Residues: CASSSTGEGGNYGYTF.